The rows below give T cell receptor beta chains drawn from one sample of a study of cytomegalovirus exposure and HLA in healthy donors. TCRdb's copy holds only in-frame clones and misses some; the assay was immunoSEQ multiplex PCR. Of about 130,000 clones in the sample, approximately 80% are singletons; the top ten hold 2% to 3%. The sequenced sample was PBMCs. Receptors were obtained from a man aged 45-60 years in good health and CMV-seronegative. CDR3s include the opening cysteine and the closing phenylalanine or tryptophan. A D gene is named only where the DNA matches it firmly. The size of a clone is reported for some rows only, either as once, few or many, or as a class for expanded clones.

D gene: -; clone size: -; V gene: TRBV4-1; CDR3 length: 16; J gene: TRBJ1-6; CDR3 protein: CASFPYPRRLNSPLHF; CDR3 DNA: TGCGCCAGCTTCCCCTACCCCCGCAGACTGAATTCACCCCTCCACTTT
D gene: -; clone size: once; V gene: TRBV5-4; CDR3 length: 14; J gene: TRBJ1-6; CDR3 protein: CASSLAGEWSPLHF; CDR3 DNA: TGTGCCAGCAGCTTGGCCGGGGAGTGGTCACCCCTCCACTTT
D gene: -; clone size: -; V gene: TRBV5-1; CDR3 length: 13; J gene: TRBJ1-1; CDR3 protein: CASSSQGNTEAFF; CDR3 DNA: TGCGCCAGCAGCTCACAGGGGAACACTGAAGCTTTCTTT
D gene: -; clone size: -; V gene: TRBV10-3; CDR3 length: 15; J gene: TRBJ2-7; CDR3 protein: CAIRKGGDSSYEQYF; CDR3 DNA: TGTGCCATCAGGAAAGGGGGGGATAGCTCCTACGAGCAGTACTTC
D gene: -; clone size: few; V gene: TRBV2; CDR3 length: 15; J gene: TRBJ2-6; CDR3 protein: CASNLQGSGANVLTF; CDR3 DNA: TGTGCCAGCAACTTACAGGGCTCTGGGGCCAACGTCCTGACTTTC
D gene: TRBD1; clone size: -; V gene: TRBV6-5; CDR3 length: 14; J gene: TRBJ1-6; CDR3 protein: CASSWGQTNSPLHF; CDR3 DNA: TGTGCCAGCAGTTGGGGACAGACAAATTCACCCCTCCACTTT
D gene: TRBD1; clone size: -; V gene: TRBV5-5; CDR3 length: 17; J gene: TRBJ1-5; CDR3 protein: CASSLVLTGDGNQPQHF; CDR3 DNA: TGTGCCAGCAGCTTGGTGTTGACAGGGGACGGCAATCAGCCCCAGCATTTT
D gene: -; clone size: -; V gene: TRBV18; CDR3 length: 14; J gene: TRBJ2-2; CDR3 protein: CASLRIPNTGELFF; CDR3 DNA: TGTGCCAGCCTGAGGATTCCGAACACCGGGGAGCTGTTTTTT
D gene: -; clone size: once; V gene: TRBV4-1; CDR3 length: 16; J gene: TRBJ2-3; CDR3 protein: CASSHPQGRSTDTQYF; CDR3 DNA: TGCGCCAGCAGCCACCCACAGGGAAGAAGCACAGATACGCAGTATTTT
D gene: -; clone size: few; V gene: TRBV6-1; CDR3 length: 16; J gene: TRBJ2-7; CDR3 protein: CASSEEVWAKASEQYF; CDR3 DNA: TGTGCCAGCAGTGAAGAAGTTTGGGCCAAGGCGAGTGAGCAGTACTTC
D gene: -; clone size: -; V gene: TRBV7-2; CDR3 length: 16; J gene: TRBJ2-1; CDR3 protein: CASSSEGWVTNNEQFF; CDR3 DNA: TGTGCCAGCAGCTCAGAGGGCTGGGTCACGAACAATGAGCAGTTCTTC
D gene: TRBD2; clone size: -; V gene: TRBV5-1; CDR3 length: 16; J gene: TRBJ2-1; CDR3 protein: CASSRSGGRSYNEQFF; CDR3 DNA: TGCGCCAGCAGCCGGAGCGGGGGACGATCCTACAATGAGCAGTTCTTC
D gene: TRBD1; clone size: -; V gene: TRBV2; CDR3 length: 16; J gene: TRBJ1-2; CDR3 protein: CASSEARTGANYGYTF; CDR3 DNA: TGTGCCAGCAGTGAAGCACGGACAGGTGCTAACTATGGCTACACCTTC
D gene: -; clone size: -; V gene: TRBV4-2; CDR3 length: 14; J gene: TRBJ1-1; CDR3 protein: CASRPNRRNTEAFF; CDR3 DNA: TGTGCCAGCAGACCGAACAGGAGGAACACTGAAGCTTTCTTT
D gene: -; clone size: few; V gene: TRBV2; CDR3 length: 13; J gene: TRBJ1-3; CDR3 protein: CASSTVSGNTIYF; CDR3 DNA: TGTGCCAGCAGTACAGTCTCTGGAAACACCATATATTTT
D gene: TRBD1; clone size: -; V gene: TRBV19; CDR3 length: 11; J gene: TRBJ1-2; CDR3 protein: CASGTGYSYTF; CDR3 DNA: TGTGCCAGTGGGACAGGGTATAGCTACACCTTC
D gene: TRBD1; clone size: -; V gene: TRBV7-9; CDR3 length: 15; J gene: TRBJ1-2; CDR3 protein: CASSSGQDTNYGYTF; CDR3 DNA: TGTGCCAGCAGCTCAGGACAGGATACTAACTATGGCTACACCTTC
D gene: -; clone size: few; V gene: TRBV7-2; CDR3 length: 15; J gene: TRBJ1-2; CDR3 protein: CASSPLKGTLQVYTF; CDR3 DNA: TGTGCCAGCAGCCCCCTGAAGGGAACCCTACAGGTCTACACCTTC
D gene: TRBD1; clone size: -; V gene: TRBV19; CDR3 length: 14; J gene: TRBJ1-6; CDR3 protein: CASRLTGGNSPLHF; CDR3 DNA: TGTGCCAGTAGACTTACAGGGGGGAATTCACCCCTCCACTTT
D gene: -; clone size: -; V gene: TRBV11-3; CDR3 length: 13; J gene: TRBJ2-5; CDR3 protein: CASSLGGEETQYF; CDR3 DNA: TGTGCCAGCAGCTTAGGGGGGGAAGAGACCCAGTACTTC
D gene: TRBD1; clone size: -; V gene: TRBV6-1; CDR3 length: 17; J gene: TRBJ1-2; CDR3 protein: CASSESWGRVTGGDYTF; CDR3 DNA: TGTGCCAGCAGTGAAAGCTGGGGGAGAGTAACAGGGGGGGACTACACCTTC
D gene: TRBD1; clone size: -; V gene: TRBV28; CDR3 length: 14; J gene: TRBJ1-1; CDR3 protein: CASSEQGMNTEAFF; CDR3 DNA: TGTGCCAGCAGCGAACAGGGGATGAACACTGAAGCTTTCTTT